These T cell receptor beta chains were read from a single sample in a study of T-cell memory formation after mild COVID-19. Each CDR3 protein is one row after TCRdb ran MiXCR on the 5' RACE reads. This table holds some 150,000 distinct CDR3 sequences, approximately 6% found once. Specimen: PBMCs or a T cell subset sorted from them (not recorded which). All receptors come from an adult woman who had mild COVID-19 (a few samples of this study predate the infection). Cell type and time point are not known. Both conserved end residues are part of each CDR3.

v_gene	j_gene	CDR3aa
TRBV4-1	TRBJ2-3	CASRPRTGAPGTDTQYF
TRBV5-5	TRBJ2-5	CASSFSVGETQYF
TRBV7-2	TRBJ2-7	CASSPELRASSYEQYF
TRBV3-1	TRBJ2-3	CASSQVERRTSTDTQYF
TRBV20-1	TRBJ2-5	CSASGRAGEETQYF
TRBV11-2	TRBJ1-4	CASSLVAGGTGKLFF
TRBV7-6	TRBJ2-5	CASSSLGDRIWETQYF
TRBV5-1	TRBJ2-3	CASSVRPGQGNADTQYF
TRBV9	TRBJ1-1	CASSQGQGGTEAFF
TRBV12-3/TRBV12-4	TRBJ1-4	CASRTGGEKLFF
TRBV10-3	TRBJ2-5	CAISDLVAGQETQYF
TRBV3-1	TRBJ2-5	CASSHRRRGEETQYF
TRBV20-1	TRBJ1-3	CSARQASGNTIYF
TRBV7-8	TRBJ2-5	CASSPSSGGALETQYF
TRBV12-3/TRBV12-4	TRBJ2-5	CASSLTGGREGKTQYF
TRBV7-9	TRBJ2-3	CAGGGLGALRGTQYF
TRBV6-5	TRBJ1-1	CASSSPGGATEAFF
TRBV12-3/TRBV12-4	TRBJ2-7	CASSFGGRGYEQYF
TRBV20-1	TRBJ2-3	CSASLQGARDTQYF
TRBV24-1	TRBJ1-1	CATSEGGEVSTEAFF
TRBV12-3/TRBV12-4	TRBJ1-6	CASRPGGSYNSPLHF
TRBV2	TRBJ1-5	CATARDSNQPQHF
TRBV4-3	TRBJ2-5	CASSQDGTQETQYF
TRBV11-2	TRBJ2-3	CASSPWSAENTQYF
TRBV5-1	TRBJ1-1	CASSLVGSGTEAFF
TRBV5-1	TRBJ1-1	CASRPPGAGKSTEAFF
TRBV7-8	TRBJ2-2	CASSPGVNTGELFF
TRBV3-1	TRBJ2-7	CASSRTSGSLSYEQYF
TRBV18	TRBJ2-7	CASSPPGTEGLGEQYF
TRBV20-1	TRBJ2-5	CSALPKAGEGETQYF
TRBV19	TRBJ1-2	CASSTDRGAYGYTF
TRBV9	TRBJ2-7	CASSLQGVPYEQYF
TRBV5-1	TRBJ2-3	CASSLGWVLGGSDTQYF
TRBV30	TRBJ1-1	CAWSLDTEAFF
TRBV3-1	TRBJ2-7	CASSLRDSYEHYF
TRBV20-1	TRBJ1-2	CSARDPLSGYGYTF
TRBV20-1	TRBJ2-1	CSARRGHSYNEQFF
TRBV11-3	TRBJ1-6	CASSQGENSPLHF